A selection of T cell receptor beta chains follows, all from one sample in a study of monozygotic twins with inflammatory bowel disease. TCRdb derives one entry per CDR3 protein from the 5' RACE reads, leaving out DNA. The table for this sample gives around 370,000 distinct CDR3 sequences. Sequencing used blood. The origin of the receptors is a human donor with ulcerative colitis or Crohn's disease, or a healthy co-twin of an affected twin (not recorded which). Each CDR3 is given with its conserved first and last residue.

v_call	j_call	cdr3_aa
TRBV5-6	TRBJ2-5	CASSVPGQGFSETQYF
TRBV20-1	TRBJ2-7	CSARGLAAHYEQYF
TRBV9	TRBJ1-1	CASSPTFQTVNTEAFF
TRBV7-6	TRBJ2-1	CASSFIPAHGTSGNNEQFF
TRBV4-3	TRBJ2-1	CASSQDLGLAGGGNEQFF
TRBV7-2	TRBJ1-1	CASSLVTGAPEAFF
TRBV12-3/TRBV12-4	TRBJ2-1	CASSFARDTVFF
TRBV7-9	TRBJ2-7	CASSSAGGAWSYEQYF
TRBV20-1	TRBJ2-2	CSARDGPRGLNTGELFF
TRBV6-5	TRBJ2-1	CASSSMGAEQFF
TRBV28	TRBJ1-1	CASSHPGQGTPNTEAFF
TRBV9	TRBJ2-1	CASSVTGGEFSSYNEQFF
TRBV7-9	TRBJ1-6	CASSLALKGPGSPLHF
TRBV9	TRBJ2-1	CASSAGLANEQFF
TRBV6-1	TRBJ2-3	CASSIRRPTDTQYF
TRBV6-5	TRBJ1-5	CASSYPGTVLYSNQPQHF
TRBV5-6	TRBJ2-2	CASSLVPVNTGELFF
TRBV29-1	TRBJ1-1	CSVTQGTREAFF
TRBV5-1	TRBJ2-3	CASSSRGAGDADTQYF
TRBV4-1	TRBJ1-2	CASSQDQRGNYGYTF
TRBV10-3	TRBJ2-7	CAISERQAILYEQYF
TRBV5-1	TRBJ2-1	CASSLIGLRYNEQFF
TRBV7-9	TRBJ2-5	CASSNIGTQETQYF
TRBV5-1	TRBJ1-3	CASSWRDTTSGNTIYF
TRBV28	TRBJ2-1	CASTSGTRNNNEQFF
TRBV4-3	TRBJ2-4	CASSQSDRGRRTKNIQYF
TRBV5-1	TRBJ1-6	CASSGTNSDNSPLHF
TRBV11-2	TRBJ2-7	CASSPGLAVPSYEQYF
TRBV25-1	TRBJ1-4	CASSEQGANNEKLFF
TRBV15	TRBJ1-5	CATSSSVNSNQPQHF
TRBV5-1	TRBJ2-3	CASGPESTDTQYF
TRBV4-3	TRBJ2-7	CASSQLDGSYEQYF
TRBV12-3/TRBV12-4	TRBJ2-7	CASSPRVAGAYEQYF
TRBV20-1	TRBJ2-7	CSARGQGGEQYF
TRBV29-1	TRBJ1-2	CSVDQRGNYGYTF
TRBV20-1	TRBJ1-1	CSARKRQGNTEAFF
TRBV7-3	TRBJ2-7	CASSLSPGGSYEQYF
TRBV9	TRBJ2-1	CASSVAVGGNYLSSYNEQFF
TRBV6-2/TRBV6-3	TRBJ2-2	CASSSLAGDTYNTGELFF
TRBV12-3/TRBV12-4	TRBJ1-6	CASSLAQKSPLHF
TRBV5-1	TRBJ2-5	CASSLAGNGQETQYF
TRBV4-2	TRBJ2-7	CASSQARAWSDVQYF
TRBV12-3/TRBV12-4	TRBJ1-6	CASSSGGPDNSPLHF
TRBV5-1	TRBJ2-5	CASSGPRQEETQYF
TRBV6-1	TRBJ1-1	CASSRPGQGTSGAFF